Listed below are T cell receptor beta chains from one sample, sequenced in a study of beta chain features in type 1 diabetes. Here immunoSEQ multiplex PCR was the method, and the copy in TCRdb shows in-frame clones only, minus some. In the table there are 810,000 or so clones, 17% of which are singletons. Specimen: naive CD4+ T cells from blood. These receptors all stem from a woman aged 18-30 years in good health. Each CDR3 is given without its conserved first and last residue. The order of the fields is CDR3 length, J gene, D gene, V gene, CDR3 protein. D genes are given only for firm matches.

13,TRBJ2-5,TRBD2,TRBV5-1,ASSYQRGRQETQY
12,TRBJ1-1,TRBD1,TRBV10-3,AISRDREYTEAF
14,TRBJ2-7,TRBD1,TRBV4-3,ASSQDIRGRSDEQY
14,TRBJ1-2,TRBD1,TRBV7-2,ASSLWRTGTNYGYT
13,TRBJ2-5,NA,TRBV18,ASSRQEGREETQY
12,TRBJ2-3,TRBD2,TRBV9,ASNLAGYTDTQY
11,TRBJ2-3,NA,TRBV10-3,AISGLPTDTQY
14,TRBJ1-4,NA,TRBV4-2,ASSQDLNRDNEKLF
12,TRBJ1-1,NA,TRBV5-5,ASSLWGQNTEAF
10,TRBJ2-5,NA,TRBV5-1,ASSLETETQY
11,TRBJ2-2,NA,TRBV11-3,ASSLGGAGELF
11,TRBJ2-7,NA,TRBV6-5,ASSSDTSYEQY
8,TRBJ1-5,NA,TRBV7-2,ASITQPQH
12,TRBJ2-1,NA,TRBV2,ASSGATSYNEQF
12,TRBJ1-1,NA,TRBV5-1,ASSQSEMNTEAF
11,TRBJ2-7,NA,TRBV7-2,ASSLARGYEQY
10,TRBJ2-7,TRBD2,TRBV10-2,ASGIAGGEQY
10,TRBJ2-2,NA,TRBV2,ASSDNTGELF
9,TRBJ2-7,NA,TRBV5-1,ASSSNYEQY
13,TRBJ2-3,TRBD2,TRBV5-4,ASSQGLAGADTQY
10,TRBJ2-1,NA,TRBV5-4,ASSSPYNEQF
13,TRBJ2-5,NA,TRBV7-9,ASSLPGQGWETQY
12,TRBJ1-2,NA,TRBV28,ASSGFPSLYGYT
9,TRBJ2-5,NA,TRBV4-2,ASSFVGAQY
13,TRBJ2-2,TRBD1,TRBV5-1,ASKTGHRGVGELF
11,TRBJ2-1,NA,TRBV18,ASSFGLNNEQF
12,TRBJ2-7,NA,TRBV28,ASSFRRQSYEQY
11,TRBJ1-1,NA,TRBV7-3,ASSPTGGNEAF
13,TRBJ1-2,NA,TRBV28,ASSYPFEGAYGYT
11,TRBJ2-1,NA,TRBV7-9,ASSLASYNEQF
12,TRBJ2-7,TRBD2,TRBV27,ASSPQRGLYEQY
16,TRBJ2-6,TRBD1,TRBV18,ASSPYQGAGSGANVLT
11,TRBJ2-5,NA,TRBV18,ASSPDSQETQY
14,TRBJ2-7,TRBD2,TRBV5-4,ASRRDLAGGSHEQY
13,TRBJ1-2,NA,TRBV7-2,ASSGRGTLVYGYT
13,TRBJ1-4,NA,TRBV25-1,ASSEGQPTNEKLF
12,TRBJ2-1,NA,TRBV2,ASSALRSYNEQF
11,TRBJ2-5,NA,TRBV27,ASSSDLEETQY
11,TRBJ1-2,NA,TRBV19,ASSGPFGDGYT
11,TRBJ2-7,TRBD1,TRBV2,ASTGQINYEQY
12,TRBJ2-5,NA,TRBV11-2,ASSLDRPKETQY
11,TRBJ1-3,TRBD1,TRBV7-9,ASSLRQGYTIY
11,TRBJ2-3,TRBD2,TRBV18,ASSPAGGDTQY
10,TRBJ2-7,NA,TRBV7-9,ASSSQGYEQY
10,TRBJ2-1,NA,TRBV27,ASRTKGNEQF
11,TRBJ1-1,TRBD1,TRBV27,ASSDRDSKQAF
12,TRBJ2-1,NA,TRBV2,ASLGPLPYNEQF
11,TRBJ2-1,NA,TRBV19,ASSIKGASGKF
15,TRBJ2-2,TRBD2,TRBV9,ASSVASGRTNTGELF
13,TRBJ1-5,NA,TRBV28,ASSLGSGYNQPQH
12,TRBJ1-5,NA,TRBV19,ASRPWNSNQPQH
16,TRBJ2-1,TRBD2,TRBV7-2,ASSQRLPAGGARNEQF
11,TRBJ2-2,TRBD2,TRBV6-6,AVGLAVTGELF
14,TRBJ1-5,NA,TRBV7-8,ASSLGYDRLNQPQH